This T cell receptor beta chain was found in a study of siplizumab effects on memory and regulatory T cells. The protocol was immunoSEQ multiplex PCR, while the TCRdb copy is restricted to in-frame clones and leaves out a portion. The repertoire holds about 56,000 clones, with around 97% as singletons. The CDR3 loop spans 15 amino acids. V was clipped by 8 bases and J by 0 bases, with 14 bases between them. In germline, CDR1 is MNHEY, CDR2 SVGAGI. Study conclusions and caveats: Only a minor fraction of alloreactive clones mapped to unstimulated subsets. The study found naive T cells seemingly more diverse than memory cells and seemingly major alloresponse contributors. Suppressive activity of Tregs proliferating in siplizumab cultures remained unconfirmed. With siplizumab, cumulative frequency of CD4+ memory-derived alloreactive sequences dropped significantly.

Worth noting for this clone: The antigen remains undetermined.

The receptor was isolated from a human donor in good health. Material: naive CD8+ T cells sorted from blood. The V call is TRBV6-5, the J call TRBJ2-1; D remains unclear. CDR3 amino acids: CASSSLFSSYNEQFF. CDR3 coding DNA: TGTGCCAGCTCGTCGCTTTTTAGCTCCTACAATGAGCAGTTCTTC.